The rows below give T cell receptor beta chains drawn from one sample of a study of human T cells and chemical hapten exposure. TCRdb redid the calling of the RACE reads with MiXCR, one entry per CDR3 protein. The sample lists about 26,000 distinct CDR3 sequences, more than 8% seen once, with approximately 6.9% in the top ten. This sample comprised whole blood, obtained in connection with sensitization to the hapten diphenylcyclopropenone (DPC). These receptors all come from a man aged 25-45 years with alopecia areata. Some clones in this sample may be carry-over from other donors' samples. The CDR3 runs from the conserved cysteine through the conserved F or W. Fields, in order: V gene, J gene, CDR3 protein.

V: TRBV11-2; J: TRBJ2-7; CDR3: CASSLGTGTGVEQYF
V: TRBV7-2; J: TRBJ2-5; CDR3: CASRKPGLTPQETQYF
V: TRBV11-2; J: TRBJ2-1; CDR3: CASSLADFSYNEQFF
V: TRBV10-3; J: TRBJ1-5; CDR3: CAVRPGDFNQPQHF
V: TRBV19; J: TRBJ1-5; CDR3: CASRQPYSNQPQHF
V: TRBV27; J: TRBJ2-5; CDR3: CASRSYQETQYF
V: TRBV20-1; J: TRBJ1-5; CDR3: CSAIRMDSNQPQHF
V: TRBV7-6; J: TRBJ1-1; CDR3: CASSSEAMDTEAFF
V: TRBV7-6; J: TRBJ1-1; CDR3: CASSFGRDDTEAFF
V: TRBV18; J: TRBJ1-1; CDR3: CASSPDSSLGGAFF
V: TRBV11-3; J: TRBJ2-1; CDR3: CASSLGETSGRRNEQFF
V: TRBV7-2; J: TRBJ2-7; CDR3: CASSTDSYEQYF
V: TRBV5-1; J: TRBJ2-7; CDR3: CASSLDPGSGEQYF
V: TRBV29-1; J: TRBJ2-5; CDR3: CSASRTEETQYF
V: TRBV18; J: TRBJ1-2; CDR3: CASSPSGTTGGYTF